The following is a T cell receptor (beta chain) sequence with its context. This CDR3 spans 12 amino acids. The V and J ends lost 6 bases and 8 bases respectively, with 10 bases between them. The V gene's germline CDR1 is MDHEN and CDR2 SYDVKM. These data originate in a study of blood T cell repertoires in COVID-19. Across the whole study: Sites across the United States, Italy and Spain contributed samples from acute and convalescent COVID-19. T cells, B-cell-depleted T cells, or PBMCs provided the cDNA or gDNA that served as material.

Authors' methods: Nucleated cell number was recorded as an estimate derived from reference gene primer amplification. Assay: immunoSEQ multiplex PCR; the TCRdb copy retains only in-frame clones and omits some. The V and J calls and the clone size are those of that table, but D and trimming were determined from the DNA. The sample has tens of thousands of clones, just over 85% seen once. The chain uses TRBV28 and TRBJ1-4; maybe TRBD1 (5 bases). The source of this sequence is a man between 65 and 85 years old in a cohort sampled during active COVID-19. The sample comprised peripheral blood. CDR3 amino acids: CASRERGEKLFF. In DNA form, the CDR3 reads TGTGCCAGCAGGGAACGGGGGGAAAAACTGTTTTTT.